The TCR beta chain described here comes from a study of CD8 T cells in Susac syndrome. The V and J ends lost 5 bases and 0 bases respectively, with 11 bases between them. Germline CDR1 is LGHNT and CDR2 is FRNRAP. This CDR3 is built from 15 residues. From blood CD8+ and CD4+ T cells, the TCR beta chain was sequenced. Relapsing-remitting disease, either stable or active, was present in the multiple sclerosis controls, who were treatment-naive patients. Negative magnetic isolation gave CD8+ and CD4+ cells; FACS enriched CD8+ TEMRA. When the RNA was reverse transcribed, random hexamers were used with an input of 0.5 to 1 ug. Multiplex PCR with immunoSEQ amplified the TCR beta CDR3 across 54 Vbeta and 13 Jbeta. Via MiXCR, TCRdb re-called the immunoSEQ multiplex PCR reads, giving one row per CDR3 protein. The sample carries 100,000 to 150,000 distinct CDR3 sequences, over 85% recorded once.

The chain joins TRBV12-5 to TRBJ2-1; D remains ambiguous. This receptor was obtained from a human donor with multiple sclerosis. Sequenced: CD8+ T cells from PBMCs. The CDR3 is CASGPPGSSYNEQFF. CDR3 DNA sequence: TGTGCTAGTGGTCCCCCCGGTAGCTCCTACAATGAGCAGTTCTTC.